This record looks at one T cell receptor (beta chain) sequence and its context. PCR was performed using 60 Vbeta and 13 Jbeta primers. Assay used: immunoSEQ multiplex PCR; TCRdb lists only in-frame clones, some missing. The sample totals tens of thousands of clones. The entry originates in a study of cytomegalovirus exposure and HLA in healthy donors. Sequencing input: PBMCs. This clonotype was obtained from a female donor in good health and CMV-seropositive.

The CDR3 DNA is TGTGCCAGCAGCTTCCGGCCGGGGAAGGACACCGGGGAGCTGTTTTTT. As protein: CASSFRPGKDTGELFF. The chain combines TRBV5-8 with TRBJ2-2, with D perhaps TRBD2 (5 bases). The CDR3 is made up of 16 amino acids. The germline CDR1 and CDR2 sequences are SGHTS and YDEGEE. The V gene lost 2 bases and the J gene lost 3 bases, with 14 bases spanning the gap.